This T cell receptor (beta chain) was observed in a study of cytomegalovirus exposure and HLA in healthy donors. 60 Vbeta and 13 Jbeta primers were used in PCR. Sequenced by immunoSEQ multiplex PCR; TCRdb stores in-frame clones only, minus some. The ten top clones account for less than 6%, within a sample of 70,000 or so clones. Concerning this clone: Its specificity is not known.

The donors gave bone marrow, and they were healthy. The CDR3 extends over 13 amino acids. The germline V gene encodes CDR1 MNHEY and CDR2 SVGAGI. V lost 5 bases, J lost 1 base, and 8 bases lay in between. Notes on the study in general: Productive status was seen about 90% or about 30% of the time for most TCR beta V segments in an earlier analysis. In vitro data verified a few CMV-associated chains as specific for CMV antigens. Investigators reported 150 to 200 TCR beta chains as tied to cytomegalovirus.

This chain uses TRBV6-5 with TRBJ1-1; no reliable D call. Sequencing was done on a sample of PBMCs. The TCR originated in a man aged 35-49 years in good health and CMV-seronegative. The CDR3 DNA is TGTGCCAGCAGTAGACAACAGAACACTGAAGCTTTCTTT. Amino acids: CASSRQQNTEAFF.